The clone carrying this T cell receptor (beta chain) has only a few counts. What it recognizes is unknown. These data are taken from a study of PD-L1 blockade in urothelial cancer. The wider study: Patients took up atezolizumab in the mid-2010s at 1,200 mg intravenously every 3 weeks.

Overall study findings and caveats: Below-median pretreatment blood TCR clonality predicted better survival.

TCRdb's copy holds only in-frame clones and misses some; the assay was immunoSEQ multiplex PCR. This table holds 45,000 to 60,000 clones, approximately 90% found once. The starting material was PBMCs, obtained around atezolizumab (anti-PD-L1) treatment. The sequence came from a man aged 60-69 years with urothelial cancer.

The CDR3 DNA follows: TGTGCCAGCAGCTTGGATCTCGGGATTGAGCAGTTCTTC. It encodes CASSLDLGIEQFF. The rearrangement links TRBV5-6 to TRBJ2-1, with D maybe TRBD2 (5 bases). V was clipped by 0 bases and J by 9 bases, with 10 bases between them. The CDR3 is 13 amino acids. Germline-derived CDR1 and CDR2 are SGHDT and YYEEEE.